Listed here are 5 T cell receptor beta chains from one sample, sequenced in a study of blood T cell repertoires in COVID-19. The table came from immunoSEQ multiplex PCR; TCRdb's copy has only in-frame clones and leaves some out. Of roughly 250,000 clones in the sample, roughly 91% were seen once. Material: PBMCs or T cells enriched from blood (not recorded which). The receptors were sampled from a woman aged 40 to 50 with acute COVID-19.

Points on this clone: The sample carries other DNA sequences with the same CDR3. The chain's CDR3 is CASSPTSGGYNEQFF. Written as DNA, the CDR3 is TGCGCCAGCAGCCCAACTAGCGGGGGCTACAATGAGCAGTTCTTC. The genes are TRBV5-1 and TRBJ2-1; 11 nucleotides agree with TRBD2. The CDR3 loop spans 15 amino acids. The V gene end was trimmed by 4 bases and the J gene end by 3 bases; junction bases not matched to a gene: 3. Germline CDR1 SGHRS, CDR2 YFSETQ. Looking up the rest from reference TRBV5-1 and TRBJ2-1 gives the full variable domain: KAGVTQTPRYLIKTRGQQVTLSCSPISGHRSVSWYQQTPGQGLQFLFEYFSETQRNKGNFPGRFSGRQFSNSRSEMNVSTLELGDSALYLCASSPTSGGYNEQFFGPGTRLTVL.

The genes are TRBV28 and TRBJ1-3; tentatively, D is TRBD1 (6 bases). There are 17 residues in the CDR3. Germline-derived CDR1 and CDR2 are MDHEN and SYDVKM. Deletions cut 8 bases from V and 0 bases from J, with 20 bases between. For the CDR3, the DNA is TGTGCCAGCCACCCACAGGGCCTGCCAAGCTCTGGAAACACCATATATTTT. Amino acid sequence: CASHPQGLPSSGNTIYF.

The chain employs TRBV11-3 and TRBJ2-7; 9 bases fit TRBD1. V was clipped by 3 bases and J by 3 bases; unmatched bases: 0. The germline CDR1 and CDR2 sequences are SGHNT and YENEEA. The CDR3 is 13 amino acids. The CDR3 sequence: CASSLDRGYEQYF. DNA for the CDR3: TGTGCCAGCAGCTTGGACAGGGGCTACGAGCAGTACTTC.

This sequence joins TRBV19 and TRBJ1-1, with D possibly being TRBD1 (6 bases). V lost 4 bases, J lost 3 bases, and 18 bases lay in between. The CDR3 contains 16 residues. CDR1 is LNHDA, CDR2 SQIVND, per germline (reference sequence). In DNA, the CDR3 is TGTGCCAGTAGTACCCTAACAGGGCCCCTTGACACTGAAGCTTTCTTT. The encoded protein is CASSTLTGPLDTEAFF.

This chain joins TRBV3-1 (or the pseudogene TRBV3-2) and TRBJ1-1; 9 bases map to TRBD1. Germline assignment: CDR1 LGHDT and CDR2 YNNKEL (reference sequence). Trimming removed 6 bases from V and 4 bases from J; junction bases left unmatched: 6. The CDR3 length is 14 residues. The CDR3 DNA follows: TGTGCCAGCAGTTTATTGACAGGGGGCACTGAAGCTTTCTTT. Its translation: CASSLLTGGTEAFF.